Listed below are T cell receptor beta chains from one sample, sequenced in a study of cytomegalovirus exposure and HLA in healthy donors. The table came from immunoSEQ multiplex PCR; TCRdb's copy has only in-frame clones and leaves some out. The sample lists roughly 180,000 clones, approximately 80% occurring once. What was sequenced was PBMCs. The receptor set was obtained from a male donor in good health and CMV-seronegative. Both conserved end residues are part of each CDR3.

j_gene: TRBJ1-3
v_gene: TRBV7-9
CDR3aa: CASSPGGGNTIYF

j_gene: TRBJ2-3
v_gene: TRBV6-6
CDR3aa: CASSYSGDTQYF

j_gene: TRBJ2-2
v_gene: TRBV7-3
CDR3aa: CASSSQGPQDTGELFF

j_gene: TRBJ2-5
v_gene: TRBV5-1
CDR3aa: CASSSGSGRPEETQYF

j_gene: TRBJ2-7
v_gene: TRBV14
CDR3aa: CASSHGLAGTYEQYF

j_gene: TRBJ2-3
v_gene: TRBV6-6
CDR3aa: CASNRTSVDTQYF

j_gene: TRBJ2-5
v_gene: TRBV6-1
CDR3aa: CASSARDSTYQETQYF

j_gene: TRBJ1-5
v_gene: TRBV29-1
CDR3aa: CSVADGVLGNQPQHF

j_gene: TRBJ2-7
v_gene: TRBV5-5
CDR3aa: CASSLAGRVGDDEQYF

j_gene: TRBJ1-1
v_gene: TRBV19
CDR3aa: CASTPTDRETEAFF

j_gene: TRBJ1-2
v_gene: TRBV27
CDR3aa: CASSFSAGVSYGYTF

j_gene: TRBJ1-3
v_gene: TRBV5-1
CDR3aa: CASSLVGRLSSGNTIYF

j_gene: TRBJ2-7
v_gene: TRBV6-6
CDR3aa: CASSYSGQGPYEQYF

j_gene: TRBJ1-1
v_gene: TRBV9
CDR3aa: CASSVVQGGTEAFF

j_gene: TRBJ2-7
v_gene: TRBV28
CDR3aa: CASSLTGAGYEQYF

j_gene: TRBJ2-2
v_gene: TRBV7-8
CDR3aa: CASSTRTSGGANTGELFF

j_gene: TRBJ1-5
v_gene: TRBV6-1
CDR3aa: CASSAGGAYQPQHF